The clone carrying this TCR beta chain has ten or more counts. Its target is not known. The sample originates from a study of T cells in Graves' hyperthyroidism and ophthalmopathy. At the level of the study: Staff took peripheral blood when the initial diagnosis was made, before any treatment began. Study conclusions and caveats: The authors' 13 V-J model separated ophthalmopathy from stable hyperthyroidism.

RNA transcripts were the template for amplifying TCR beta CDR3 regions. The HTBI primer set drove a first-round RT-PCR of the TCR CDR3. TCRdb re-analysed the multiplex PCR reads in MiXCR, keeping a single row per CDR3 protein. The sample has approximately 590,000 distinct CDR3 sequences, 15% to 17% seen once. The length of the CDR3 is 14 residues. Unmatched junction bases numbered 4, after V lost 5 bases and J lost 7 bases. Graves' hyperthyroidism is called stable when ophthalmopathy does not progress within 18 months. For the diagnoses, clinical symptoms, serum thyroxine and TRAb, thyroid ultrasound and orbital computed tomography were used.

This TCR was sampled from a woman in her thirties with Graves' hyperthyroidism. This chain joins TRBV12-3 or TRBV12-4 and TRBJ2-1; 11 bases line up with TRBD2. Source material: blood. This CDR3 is CASSTSGSWNEQFF. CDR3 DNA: TGTGCCAGCAGTACTAGCGGGAGCTGGAATGAGCAGTTCTTC.